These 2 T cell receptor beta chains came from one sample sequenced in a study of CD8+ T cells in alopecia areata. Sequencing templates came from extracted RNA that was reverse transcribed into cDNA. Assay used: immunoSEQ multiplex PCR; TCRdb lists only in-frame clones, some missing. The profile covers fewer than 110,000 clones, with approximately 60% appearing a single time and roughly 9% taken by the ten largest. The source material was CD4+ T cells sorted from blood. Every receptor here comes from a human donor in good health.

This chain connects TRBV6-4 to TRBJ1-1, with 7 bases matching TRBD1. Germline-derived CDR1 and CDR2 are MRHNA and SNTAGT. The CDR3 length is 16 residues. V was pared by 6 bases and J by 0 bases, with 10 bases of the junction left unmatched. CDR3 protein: CASSGADRYLNTEAFF. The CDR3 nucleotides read TGTGCCAGCAGCGGCGCGGACAGGTACCTGAACACTGAAGCTTTCTTT.

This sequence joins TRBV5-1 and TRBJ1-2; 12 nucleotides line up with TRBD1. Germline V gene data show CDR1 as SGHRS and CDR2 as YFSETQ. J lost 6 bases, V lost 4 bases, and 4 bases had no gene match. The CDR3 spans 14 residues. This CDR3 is CASSAGQGAHGYTF. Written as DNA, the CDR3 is TGCGCCAGCAGCGCGGGACAGGGGGCCCATGGCTACACCTTC.